These 14 T cell receptor beta chains were all obtained from the same sample, sequenced in a study of blood T cell repertoires in COVID-19. Clones were sequenced by immunoSEQ multiplex PCR, and TCRdb holds only the in-frame ones, with some missing. There are approximately 390,000 clones in the sample; over 75% occur only once, and around 2.1% lies in the top ten. Sequencing was carried out using PBMCs or T cells enriched from blood (not recorded which). These receptors were taken from a woman aged 40 to 50 with acute COVID-19.

V usage is TRBV7-2 and J usage is TRBJ2-4; 10 bases match TRBD2. J was trimmed by 0 bases and V by 0 bases; bases with no gene match: 5. From germline, CDR1 is SGHTA and CDR2 FQGNSA. The CDR3 extends over 18 amino acids. The CDR3 region has the DNA TGTGCCAGCAGCTTAGCATTAGCGGGGGGACTAGCCAAAAACATTCAGTACTTC. Residues: CASSLALAGGLAKNIQYF.

The V call is TRBV30, the J call TRBJ2-7, with TRBD2 as a possible D gene (5 bases). V lost 5 bases to trimming and J lost 2 bases, with 13 bases between them. CDR1 and CDR2 from the germline V gene are GTSNPN and SVGIG (reference sequence). This CDR3 is built from 13 residues. The CDR3 here is CAWQKVGAYEQYF. The CDR3 DNA sequence: TGTGCCTGGCAAAAGGTCGGGGCCTACGAGCAGTACTTC.

The J gene is TRBJ1-4, the V gene TRBV7-8; D is ambiguous. V was clipped by 0 bases and J by 0 bases, with 8 bases between them. The CDR3 is 16 amino acids. From germline, CDR1 is SGHVS and CDR2 FQNEAQ. The CDR3 sequence is CASSLAESATNEKLFF. CDR3 DNA sequence: TGTGCCAGCAGCTTAGCTGAGTCCGCAACTAATGAAAAACTGTTTTTT.

This chain connects TRBV5-1 to TRBJ1-4, with TRBD1 matching over 8 bases. Trimming removed 0 bases from V and 10 bases from J; junction bases left unmatched: 8. Germline-derived CDR1 and CDR2 are SGHRS and YFSETQ. This CDR3 region has 15 residues. As DNA, the CDR3 is TGCGCCAGCAGCTTGGGAGGACAGGGAGGCGGAAAACTGTTTTTT. Protein: CASSLGGQGGGKLFF.

The chain employs TRBV6-5 and TRBJ2-3; D perhaps matches TRBD1 (5 bases). This CDR3 spans 15 amino acids. The germline V and J ends were trimmed by 8 bases and 2 bases, with 17 bases remaining between them. The germline V gene has CDR1 MNHEY and CDR2 SVGAGI. The CDR3 spells CASWTNRLITDTQYF. The CDR3 nucleotides read TGTGCCAGCTGGACCAACAGGTTGATCACAGATACGCAGTATTTT.

The rearrangement uses TRBV4-1 and TRBJ1-5; 7 bases align to TRBD1. V was pared by 1 base and J by 4 bases, with 4 bases of the junction left unmatched. CDR1 is MGHRA, CDR2 YSYEKL, per germline. The CDR3 has 15 residues. CDR3 protein: CASSQGSGGNQPQHF. The CDR3 DNA follows: TGCGCCAGCAGCCAAGGGTCAGGGGGAAATCAGCCCCAGCATTTT.

V usage is TRBV27 and J usage is TRBJ2-3; the D gene is possibly TRBD2 (7 bases). CDR3 length equals 17 residues. V was clipped by 5 bases and J by 2 bases, with 20 bases between them. The germline gives CDR1 MNHEY, CDR2 SMNVEV (reference sequence). The CDR3 DNA is TGTGCCAGCAGTACAGGAGAAGGGGGGGGCAACACAGATACGCAGTATTTT. Translated: CASSTGEGGGNTDTQYF.

The chain couples TRBV5-4 to TRBJ2-7; 9 bases agree with TRBD1. J gave up 4 bases and V 4 bases, and 6 bases lay outside the gene matches. The CDR3 consists of 14 residues. Germline V lookup: CDR1 SGHNT, CDR2 YYREEE (reference sequence). CDR3 DNA: TGTGCCAGCAGCCCGGATGGACAGGGGTACGAGCAGTACTTC. The encoded protein is CASSPDGQGYEQYF.

The genes are TRBV5-5 and TRBJ1-5; 7 bases match TRBD1. The ends lost 3 bases at V and 4 bases at J; junction bases unmatched: 1. The CDR3 has 13 residues. Germline V gene sequence: CDR1 SGHKS, CDR2 YYEKEE (reference sequence). CDR3 sequence reads: CASSWTGNQPQHF. As DNA, the CDR3 is TGTGCCAGCAGCTGGACAGGTAATCAGCCCCAGCATTTT.

The rearrangement joins TRBV2 to TRBJ1-1; D is ambiguous. CDR1 SNHLY and CDR2 FYNNEI come from the germline V gene. This CDR3 is 12 amino acids long. Trimming shortened V by 7 bases and J by 5 bases, and 11 bases separated the two germline ends. The CDR3 reads CASTETGTEAFF. CDR3 nucleotides: TGTGCCAGCACCGAGACTGGGACTGAAGCTTTCTTT.

This chain joins TRBV19 and TRBJ2-1; 7 nucleotides match TRBD2. CDR1 is LNHDA and CDR2 is SQIVND in the germline V gene (reference sequence). V dropped 4 bases and J dropped 4; count of bases not matched to a gene: 4. The length of the CDR3 is 14 residues. DNA for the CDR3: TGTGCCAGTAGTAGTCGAGCGGGGTACAATGAGCAGTTCTTC. It translates to CASSSRAGYNEQFF.

This clone was seen at least ten times. The gene calls are TRBV5-1 and TRBJ1-1; D is unclear. The CDR3 contains 13 residues. Trimming stripped 1 base from V and 2 bases from J, with 6 bases between. Per germline, CDR1 SGHRS and CDR2 YFSETQ. In DNA form, the CDR3 reads TGCGCCAGCAGCTTGAATCAAAACACTGAAGCTTTCTTT. Translation: CASSLNQNTEAFF.

The gene calls are TRBV3-1 (or the pseudogene TRBV3-2) and TRBJ2-5; TRBD2 might be the D (5 bases). CDR1 LGHDT and CDR2 YNNKEL come from the germline V gene (reference sequence). With 0 bases removed from V and 7 bases from J, the gap between germline ends came to 12 bases. The CDR3 totals 14 residues. This CDR3 reads CASSQDPLAGTQYF. In DNA form, the CDR3 reads TGTGCCAGCAGCCAAGATCCCCTGGCGGGGACCCAGTACTTC.

This rearrangement joins TRBV7-9 to TRBJ1-2, with 8 bases identical to TRBD1. CDR1 SEHNR and CDR2 FQNEAQ come from the germline V gene (reference sequence). V lost 5 bases and J lost 4; bases outside the gene matches: 3. The CDR3 runs to 13 residues. The CDR3 coding sequence is TGTGCCAGCAGCCCGGGACAGGTCTATGGCTACACCTTC. The encoded protein is CASSPGQVYGYTF.